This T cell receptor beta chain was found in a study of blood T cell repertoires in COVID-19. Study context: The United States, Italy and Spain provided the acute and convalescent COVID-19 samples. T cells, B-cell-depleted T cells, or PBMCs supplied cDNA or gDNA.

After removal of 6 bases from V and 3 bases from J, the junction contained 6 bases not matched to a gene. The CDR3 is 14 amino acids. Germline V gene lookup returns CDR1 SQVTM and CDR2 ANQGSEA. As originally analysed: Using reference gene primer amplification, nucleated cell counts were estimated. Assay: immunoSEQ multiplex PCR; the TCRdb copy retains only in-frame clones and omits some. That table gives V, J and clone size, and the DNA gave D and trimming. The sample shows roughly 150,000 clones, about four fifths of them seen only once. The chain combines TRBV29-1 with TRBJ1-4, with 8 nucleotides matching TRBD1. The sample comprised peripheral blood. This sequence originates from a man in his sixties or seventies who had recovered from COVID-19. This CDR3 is CSVGATGANEKLFF. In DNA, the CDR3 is TGCAGCGTGGGGGCGACAGGGGCTAATGAAAAACTGTTTTTT.